This is a list of T cell receptor beta chains from one sample in a study of shared clonotypes between healthy human individuals. Clones were sequenced by immunoSEQ multiplex PCR, and TCRdb holds only the in-frame ones, with some missing. The sample contains about 2.3 million clones, 85% to 95% of which appear only once. Sample: naive CD4+ T cells from PBMCs. These TCRs come from a man between 18 and 35 years old in good health. Some clones in this sample may be carry-over from other donors' samples. Both conserved end residues are part of each CDR3. D genes are given only for firm matches. Rows give clone size only sometimes, using once, few, many, or a class for an expanded clone.

j_call: TRBJ2-3; clone_size: NA; v_call: TRBV28; d_call: NA; cdr3_aa: CASTAPADTQYF
j_call: TRBJ2-5; clone_size: NA; v_call: TRBV5-1; d_call: TRBD2; cdr3_aa: CASSLGGSGRQETQYF
j_call: TRBJ2-3; clone_size: once; v_call: TRBV12-1; d_call: NA; cdr3_aa: CALLSAPSTDTQYF
j_call: TRBJ2-1; clone_size: NA; v_call: TRBV9; d_call: NA; cdr3_aa: CASTTGGRLLSYNEQFF
j_call: TRBJ1-2; clone_size: NA; v_call: TRBV29-1; d_call: NA; cdr3_aa: CSVPTGYGYTF
j_call: TRBJ2-2; clone_size: NA; v_call: TRBV19; d_call: NA; cdr3_aa: CASSGDELGTGELFF
j_call: TRBJ2-5; clone_size: NA; v_call: TRBV29-1; d_call: TRBD1; cdr3_aa: CSVRDRVQETQYF
j_call: TRBJ1-1; clone_size: NA; v_call: TRBV19; d_call: NA; cdr3_aa: CASMSTGLNTEAFF
j_call: TRBJ1-5; clone_size: NA; v_call: TRBV5-1; d_call: TRBD1; cdr3_aa: CASSSTGADQPQHF
j_call: TRBJ1-2; clone_size: NA; v_call: TRBV6-1; d_call: TRBD1; cdr3_aa: CASSGQGDYGYTF
j_call: TRBJ1-6; clone_size: NA; v_call: TRBV7-9; d_call: NA; cdr3_aa: CASSLDSYSYNSPLHF